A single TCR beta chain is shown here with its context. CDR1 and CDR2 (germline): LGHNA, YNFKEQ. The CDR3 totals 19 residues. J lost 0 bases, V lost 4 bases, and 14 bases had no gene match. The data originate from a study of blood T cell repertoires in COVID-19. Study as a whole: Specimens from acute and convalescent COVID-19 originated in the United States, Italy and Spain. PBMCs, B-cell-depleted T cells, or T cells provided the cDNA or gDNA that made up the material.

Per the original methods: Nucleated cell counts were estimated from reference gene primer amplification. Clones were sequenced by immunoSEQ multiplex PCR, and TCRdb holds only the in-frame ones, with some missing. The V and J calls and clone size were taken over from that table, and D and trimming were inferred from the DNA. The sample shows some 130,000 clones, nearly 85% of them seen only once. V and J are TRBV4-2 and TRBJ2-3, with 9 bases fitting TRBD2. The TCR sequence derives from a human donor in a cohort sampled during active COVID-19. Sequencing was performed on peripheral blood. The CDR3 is CASSPAHGSGRQSTDTQYF. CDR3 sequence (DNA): TGTGCCAGCAGCCCAGCACATGGCAGCGGGAGGCAAAGCACAGATACGCAGTATTTT.